The subject of this entry is one T cell receptor (beta chain). Its specificity is not known. This specimen belongs to a study of cytomegalovirus exposure and HLA in healthy donors. Notes on the study in general: The authors enumerated roughly 160 TCR beta chains as linked to cytomegalovirus. Most of the TCR beta V segments (in an earlier analysis) were productive either about 87% or about 30% of the time. On later analysis, the bulk of CMV-associated TCR beta chains appeared to be HLA-restricted.

The CDR3 loop spans 17 amino acids. V shed 5 bases and J shed 1 base, with 17 bases lying between them. The germline V gene encodes CDR1 SGHTA and CDR2 FQGNSA. PCR involved 60 Vbeta and 13 Jbeta primers. Sequencing used immunoSEQ multiplex PCR; TCRdb keeps in-frame clones, though not all of them. This table holds about 200,000 clones, roughly 70% found once. Sequencing was done on a sample of PBMCs. This TCR came from a man in his forties in good health and CMV-seropositive. The chain recombines TRBV7-2 with TRBJ1-4; tentative D call: TRBD1 (6 bases). In DNA, the CDR3 is TGTGCCAGCAGCCCAGGACAGTCATTCATAACTAATGAAAAACTGTTTTTT. It codes for CASSPGQSFITNEKLFF.